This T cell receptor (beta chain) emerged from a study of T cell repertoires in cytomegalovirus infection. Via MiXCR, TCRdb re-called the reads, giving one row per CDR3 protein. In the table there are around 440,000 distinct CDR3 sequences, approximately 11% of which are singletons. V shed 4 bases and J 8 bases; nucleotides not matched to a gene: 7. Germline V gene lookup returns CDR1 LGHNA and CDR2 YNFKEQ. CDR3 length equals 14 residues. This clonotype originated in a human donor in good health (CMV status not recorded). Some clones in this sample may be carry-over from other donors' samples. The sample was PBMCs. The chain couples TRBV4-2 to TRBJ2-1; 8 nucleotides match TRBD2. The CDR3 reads CASSRRLAGHEQFF. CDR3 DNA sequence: TGTGCCAGCAGCCGTCGGCTAGCGGGCCATGAGCAGTTCTTC.